This T cell receptor (beta chain) emerged from a study of circulating tumor DNA in untreated peripheral T-cell lymphoma. Germline CDR1 MRHNA, CDR2 SNTAGT. V dropped 5 bases and J dropped 4; count of bases not matched to a gene: 9. The CDR3 consists of 16 residues. TCRdb's copy holds only in-frame clones and misses some; the assay was immunoSEQ multiplex PCR. The repertoire holds roughly 2,100 clones, with roughly 87% as singletons. Sequencing was done on a sample of cell-free DNA from blood serum. This clonotype was sampled from a human donor with peripheral T-cell lymphoma. The chain couples TRBV6-4 to TRBJ2-3, with TRBD2 matching over 10 bases. This CDR3 is CASSPKSAGGPDTQYF. In DNA, the CDR3 is TGTGCCAGCAGTCCTAAGTCAGCGGGAGGGCCAGATACGCAGTATTTT.